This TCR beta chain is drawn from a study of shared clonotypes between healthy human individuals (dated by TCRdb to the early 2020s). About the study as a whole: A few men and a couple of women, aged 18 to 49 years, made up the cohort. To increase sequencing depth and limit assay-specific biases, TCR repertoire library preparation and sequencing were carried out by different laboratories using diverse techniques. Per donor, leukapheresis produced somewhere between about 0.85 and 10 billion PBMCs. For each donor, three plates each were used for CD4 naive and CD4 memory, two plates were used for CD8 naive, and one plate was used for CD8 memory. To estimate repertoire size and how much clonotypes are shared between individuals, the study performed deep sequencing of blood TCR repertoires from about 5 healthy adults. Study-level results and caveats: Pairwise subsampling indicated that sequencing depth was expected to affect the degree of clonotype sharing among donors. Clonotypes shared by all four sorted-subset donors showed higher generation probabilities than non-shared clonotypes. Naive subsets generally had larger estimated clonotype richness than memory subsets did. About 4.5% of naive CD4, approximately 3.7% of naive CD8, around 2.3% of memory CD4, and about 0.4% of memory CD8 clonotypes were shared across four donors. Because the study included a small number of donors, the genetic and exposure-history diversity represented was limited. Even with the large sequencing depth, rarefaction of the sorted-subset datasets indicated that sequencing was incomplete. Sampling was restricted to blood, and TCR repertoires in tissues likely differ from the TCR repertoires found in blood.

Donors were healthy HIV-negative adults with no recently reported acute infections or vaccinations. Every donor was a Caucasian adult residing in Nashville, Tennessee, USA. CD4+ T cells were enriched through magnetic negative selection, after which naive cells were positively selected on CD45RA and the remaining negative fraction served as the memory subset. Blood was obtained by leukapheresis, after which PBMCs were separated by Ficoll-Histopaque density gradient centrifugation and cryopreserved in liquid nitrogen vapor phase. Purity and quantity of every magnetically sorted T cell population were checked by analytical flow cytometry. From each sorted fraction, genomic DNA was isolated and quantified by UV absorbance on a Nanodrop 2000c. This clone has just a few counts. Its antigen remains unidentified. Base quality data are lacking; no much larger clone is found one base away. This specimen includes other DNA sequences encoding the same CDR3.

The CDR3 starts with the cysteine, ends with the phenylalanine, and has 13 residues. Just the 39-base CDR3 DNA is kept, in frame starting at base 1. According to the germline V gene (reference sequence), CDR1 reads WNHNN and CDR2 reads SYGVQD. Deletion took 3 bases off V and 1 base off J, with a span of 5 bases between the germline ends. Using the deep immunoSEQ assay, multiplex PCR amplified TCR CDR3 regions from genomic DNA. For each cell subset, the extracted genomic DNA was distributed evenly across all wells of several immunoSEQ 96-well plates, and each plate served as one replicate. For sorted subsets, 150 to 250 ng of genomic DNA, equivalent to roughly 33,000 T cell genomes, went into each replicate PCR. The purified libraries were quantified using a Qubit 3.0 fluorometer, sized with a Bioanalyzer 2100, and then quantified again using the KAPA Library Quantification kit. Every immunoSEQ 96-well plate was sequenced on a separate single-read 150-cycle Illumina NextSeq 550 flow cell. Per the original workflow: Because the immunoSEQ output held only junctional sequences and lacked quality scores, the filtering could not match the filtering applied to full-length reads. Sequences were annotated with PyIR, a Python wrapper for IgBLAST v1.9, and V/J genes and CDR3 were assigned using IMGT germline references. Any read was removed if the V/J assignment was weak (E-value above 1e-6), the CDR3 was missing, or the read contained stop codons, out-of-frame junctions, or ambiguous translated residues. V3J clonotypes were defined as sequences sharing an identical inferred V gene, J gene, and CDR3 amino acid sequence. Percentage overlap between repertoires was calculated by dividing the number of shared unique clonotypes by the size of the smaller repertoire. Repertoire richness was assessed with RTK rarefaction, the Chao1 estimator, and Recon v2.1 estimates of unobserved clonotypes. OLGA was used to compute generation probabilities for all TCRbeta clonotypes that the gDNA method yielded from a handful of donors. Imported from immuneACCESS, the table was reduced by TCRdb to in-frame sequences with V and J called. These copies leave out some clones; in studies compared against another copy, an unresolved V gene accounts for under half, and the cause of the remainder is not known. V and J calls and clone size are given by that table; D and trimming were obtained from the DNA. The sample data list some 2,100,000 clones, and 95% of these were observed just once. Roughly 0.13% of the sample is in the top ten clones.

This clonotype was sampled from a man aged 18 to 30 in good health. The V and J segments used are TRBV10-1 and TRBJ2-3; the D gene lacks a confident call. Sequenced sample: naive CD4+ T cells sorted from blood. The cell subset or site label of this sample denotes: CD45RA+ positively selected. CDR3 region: CASSDGGTDTQYF. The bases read TGCGCCAGCAGTGATGGGGGCACAGATACGCAGTATTTT.